Listed below are T cell receptor beta chains from one sample, sequenced in a study of blood T cell repertoires in COVID-19. Clones were read by immunoSEQ multiplex PCR, and TCRdb kept only the in-frame ones, dropping some. The sample comprises roughly 100,000 clones, around 80% of which are singletons, and about 9.6% rests with the top ten. The sequencing input was peripheral blood. These receptors were collected from a man in his fifties or sixties with active or convalescent COVID-19. Each CDR3 is given with its conserved first and last residue.

J: TRBJ1-3; V: TRBV27; CDR3: CASSLHQGGNTIYF
J: TRBJ2-7; V: TRBV6-5; CDR3: CASTGVGEQYF
J: TRBJ1-1; V: TRBV28; CDR3: CASSIWGNTEAFF
J: TRBJ2-1; V: TRBV9; CDR3: CASSAQTGTNEQFF
J: TRBJ2-1; V: TRBV19; CDR3: CASSAGGYNEQFF
J: TRBJ2-1; V: TRBV18; CDR3: CASSPSLSYNEQFF
J: TRBJ2-7; V: TRBV5-4; CDR3: CASSLRSGSSYEQYF
J: TRBJ2-7; V: TRBV12-3/TRBV12-4; CDR3: CASSPRGAYEQYF
J: TRBJ1-2; V: TRBV5-1; CDR3: CASSLDWANYGYTF
J: TRBJ1-5; V: TRBV19; CDR3: CASKSGTGGGQPQHF
J: TRBJ1-5; V: TRBV19; CDR3: CATSDSYSNQPQHF